Below, 9 T cell receptor beta chains from the same sample are listed, as sequenced in a study of T cells expressing NK-cell markers. Each CDR3 protein gets one entry in TCRdb, which reprocessed the 5' RACE reads and gives no DNA. The sample has just under 150,000 distinct CDR3 sequences, and its top ten clones hold 12%. Sequencing was carried out using blood T cells: a sorted CD56 or NKG2C T cell subset, CD4+ or CD8+ T cells, or bulk PBMC T cells (not recorded which). The receptors were sampled from a man in his late teens or twenties in good health.

The rearrangement uses TRBV5-1 and TRBJ2-3; the D call from TCRdb, TRBD1, cannot be confirmed without DNA. The CDR3 has 17 amino acids. Per the germline V gene, CDR1 is SGHRS and CDR2 is YFSETQ. CDR3: CASSLGDRGASTDTQYF.

The J gene is TRBJ2-1, the V gene TRBV12-3 or TRBV12-4; there is no DNA to check the TCRdb D call of TRBD2. This CDR3 region has 13 residues. CDR3 loop: CASSLLALDEQFF.

The chain recombines TRBV19 with TRBJ2-2; TCRdb indicates TRBD1, and absent DNA this call remains unverified. Germline CDR1 and CDR2: LNHDA and SQIVND (reference sequence). The CDR3 consists of 16 residues. This chain's CDR3 is CATSGQDPFWGGELFF.

The V call is TRBV5-1, the J call TRBJ1-1. The CDR3 loop spans 15 amino acids. Germline V gene sequence: CDR1 SGHRS, CDR2 YFSETQ. The CDR3 region is CASSASHGLDTEAFF.

The chain employs TRBV24-1 and TRBJ1-3; lacking DNA, the TRBD1 call made by TCRdb goes unchecked. This CDR3 region has 14 residues. The germline V gene encodes CDR1 KGHDR and CDR2 SFDVKD. Here the CDR3 reads CATSDFRDPEAIYF.

The rearrangement joins TRBV20-1 to TRBJ2-1; TCRdb outputs TRBD2, but without DNA this stays unchecked. The CDR3 is 20 amino acids. The germline V gene encodes CDR1 DFQATT and CDR2 SNEGSKA (reference sequence). The CDR3 reads CSARESWGLAGRPSYNEQFF.

The rearrangement uses TRBV27 and TRBJ2-2; TCRdb outputs TRBD1, but without DNA this stays unchecked. Germline values: CDR1 MNHEY, CDR2 SMNVEV (reference sequence). This CDR3 has 14 amino acids. This chain's CDR3 is CASRGQGWIGELFF.

The chain links TRBV7-2 to TRBJ2-2. This CDR3 spans 12 amino acids. Per germline, CDR1 SGHTA and CDR2 FQGNSA. The CDR3 sequence is CASGTNTGELFF.

The V and J genes are TRBV7-8 and TRBJ2-3; the TRBD1 assignment by TCRdb is unverifiable without DNA. The CDR3 is 13 residues long. Germline V lookup: CDR1 SGHVS, CDR2 FQNEAQ. The CDR3 protein is CASMTGSTDTQYF.